The source of this TCR beta chain is a study of early T cells in non-severe SARS-CoV-2 infection. Study background: Sequencing targeted bulk RNA from unsorted whole blood, leaving chains unpaired. Study-level points and caveats: Database matching using VDJdb favored anti-spike CD8 responses, with private and CD4 specificities left missing.

CDR1 is SGHVS and CDR2 is FQNEAQ in the germline V gene. V dropped 5 bases and J dropped 4 bases, with 7 bases sitting between them. This CDR3 is built from 12 residues. On this clonotype itself: Its specificity is not known.

Individually, cDNA molecules had unique molecular identifiers attached to them. TCRdb re-derived calls from the 5' RACE reads in MiXCR, one entry per CDR3 protein. This sample has about 76,000 distinct CDR3 sequences, with approximately 11% found just once. This TCR was sampled from an adult who was a healthcare worker with PCR-confirmed SARS-CoV-2 infection or an uninfected control (not recorded which). The chain carries TRBV7-8 and TRBJ2-3, with D hard to call. The sequenced material came from whole blood. The DNA for the CDR3 is TGTGCCAGCAGCCGTCATGCAGATACGCAGTATTTT. As protein: CASSRHADTQYF.